The sequence of this TCR beta chain was determined in a study of T cell repertoires in cytomegalovirus infection (dated by TCRdb to between 2017 and 2020). Context from the whole study: Donor HLA type was relevant to the analysis, as public TCR beta signatures indicated carriage of CMV infection together with the matching HLA type. General findings and caveats noted by the study authors: Carriers of CMV infection plus the relevant HLA type were discriminated by the cumulative frequency of public TCR beta family members in the study cohort and in an independent approximately 350-donor cohort. The ex vivo response was dominated by HLA-C-restricted CMV-specific TCR beta clonotypes, and the single most frequent clonotype in two of eight donors was supplied by these HLA-C-restricted clonotypes.

This sample was sequenced with an Illumina HiSeq 1500. TCRdb trimmed public reads at Q25 via fastp, called clones via MiXCR and kept in-frame beta chains. Merged by CDR3 protein, the rows form single entries marked with the most common genes and DNA. The sample data list around 280,000 distinct CDR3 sequences, and about a tenth of these were observed just once. The ten largest clones represent approximately 2.3% of the sample. Inclusive of the bounding cysteine and phenylalanine, the CDR3 is 15 residues long. The only DNA kept is the CDR3, 45 bases in frame from the first base. Between the V and J ends, shortened by 5 bases and 2 bases respectively, the junction contains 14 bases. This clonotype was counted ten times or more. Its antigen remains undetermined. The sample holds no much larger clone one base away, and base qualities are not on file.

The sample was PBMCs. The sequence is built from TRBV12-3 or TRBV12-4 and TRBJ2-3, and TRBD2 may be the D gene, going by 5 matching bases. The receptor's source is a human donor in good health (CMV status not recorded). Some clones in this sample may be carry-over from other donors' samples. The DNA reads TGTGCCAGCAGTCGCCCGGACTCTTTCACAGATACGCAGTATTTT. Translated, this gives CASSRPDSFTDTQYF.